This T cell receptor beta chain was identified in a study of early T cells in non-severe SARS-CoV-2 infection. TCRdb recomputed calls from the 5' RACE reads with MiXCR, one row per CDR3 protein. The sample contains tens of thousands of distinct CDR3 sequences, 5.6% of which appear only once. At least ten counts were recorded for this clonotype. Trimming removed 5 bases from V and 5 bases from J, with 12 bases in between. Per germline, CDR1 SGHAT and CDR2 FQNNGV. This CDR3 contains 14 residues. The sequenced sample consisted of whole blood. The chain is built from TRBV11-2 and TRBJ2-2; maybe TRBD2 (6 bases). The clonotype was recovered from an adult who was a healthcare worker with PCR-confirmed SARS-CoV-2 infection or an uninfected control (not recorded which). Here the CDR3 reads CASSEGRRTGELFF. The DNA for the CDR3 is TGTGCCAGCAGCGAGGGGAGGAGGACCGGGGAGCTGTTTTTT.